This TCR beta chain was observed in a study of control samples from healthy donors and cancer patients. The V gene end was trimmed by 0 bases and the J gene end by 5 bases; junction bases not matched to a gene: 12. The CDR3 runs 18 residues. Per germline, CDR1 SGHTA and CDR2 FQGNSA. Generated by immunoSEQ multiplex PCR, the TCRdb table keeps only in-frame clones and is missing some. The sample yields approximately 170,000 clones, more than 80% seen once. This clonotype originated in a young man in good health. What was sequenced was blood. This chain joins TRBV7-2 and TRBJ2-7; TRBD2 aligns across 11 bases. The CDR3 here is CASSLAVLAGVWGHEQYF. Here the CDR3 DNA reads TGTGCCAGCAGCTTAGCGGTACTAGCGGGAGTGTGGGGCCACGAGCAGTACTTC.